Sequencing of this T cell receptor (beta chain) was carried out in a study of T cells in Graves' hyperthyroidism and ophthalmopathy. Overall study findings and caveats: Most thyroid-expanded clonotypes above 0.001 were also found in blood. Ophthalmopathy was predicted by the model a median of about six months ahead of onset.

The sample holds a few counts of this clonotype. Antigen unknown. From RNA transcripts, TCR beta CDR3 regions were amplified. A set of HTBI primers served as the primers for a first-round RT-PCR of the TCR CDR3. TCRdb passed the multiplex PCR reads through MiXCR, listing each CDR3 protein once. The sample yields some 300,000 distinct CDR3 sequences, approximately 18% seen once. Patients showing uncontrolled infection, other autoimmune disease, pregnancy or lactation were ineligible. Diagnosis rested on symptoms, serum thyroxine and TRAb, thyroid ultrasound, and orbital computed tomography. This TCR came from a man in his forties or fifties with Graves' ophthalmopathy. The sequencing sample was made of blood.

As DNA, the CDR3 is TGCAGTGCTAGGGTCCCTGGGGCCAACGTCCTGACTTTC. Amino acid sequence: CSARVPGANVLTF. This rearrangement joins TRBV20-1 to TRBJ2-6; no clear D. The V end lost 3 bases, the J end lost 2 bases, and 5 bases lay between the germline ends. The CDR3 has 13 amino acids. Germline V gene data show CDR1 as DFQATT and CDR2 as SNEGSKA (reference sequence).